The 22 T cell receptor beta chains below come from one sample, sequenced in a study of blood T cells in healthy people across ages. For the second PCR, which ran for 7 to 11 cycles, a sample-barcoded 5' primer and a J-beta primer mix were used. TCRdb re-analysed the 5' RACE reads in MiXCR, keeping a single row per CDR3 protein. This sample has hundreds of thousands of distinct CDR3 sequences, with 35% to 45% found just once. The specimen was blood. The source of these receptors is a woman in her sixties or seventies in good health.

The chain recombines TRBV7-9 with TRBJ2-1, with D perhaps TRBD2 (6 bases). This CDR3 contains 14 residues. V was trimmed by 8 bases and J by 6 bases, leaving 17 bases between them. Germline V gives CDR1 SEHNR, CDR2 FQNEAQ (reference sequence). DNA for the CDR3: TGTGCCAGCGCCCCCGGGGTAGCGGCCAATGAGCAGTTCTTC. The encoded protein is CASAPGVAANEQFF.

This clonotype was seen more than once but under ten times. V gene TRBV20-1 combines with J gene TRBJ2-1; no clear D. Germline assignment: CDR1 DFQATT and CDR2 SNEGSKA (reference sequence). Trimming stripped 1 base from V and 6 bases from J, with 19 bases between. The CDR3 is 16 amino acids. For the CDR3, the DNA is TGCAGTGCTAGAGGCGCCGTCAGGATAAACCTCAATGAGCAGTTCTTC. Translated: CSARGAVRINLNEQFF.

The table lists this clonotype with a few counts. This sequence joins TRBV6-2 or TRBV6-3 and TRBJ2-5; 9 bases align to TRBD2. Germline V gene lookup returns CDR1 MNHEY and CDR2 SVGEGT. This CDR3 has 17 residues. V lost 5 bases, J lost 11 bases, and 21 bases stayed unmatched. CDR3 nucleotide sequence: TGTGCCAGCAGTATGACCCTTACTAGCGGGCACGCCTCTGAGCAGTACTTC. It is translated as CASSMTLTSGHASEQYF.

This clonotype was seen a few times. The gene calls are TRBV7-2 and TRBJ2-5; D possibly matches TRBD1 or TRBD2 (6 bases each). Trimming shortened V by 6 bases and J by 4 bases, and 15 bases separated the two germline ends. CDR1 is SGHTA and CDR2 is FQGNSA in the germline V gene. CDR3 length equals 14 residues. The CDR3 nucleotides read TGTGCCAGCAGACCAGGGGACGGGGGAGAGACCCAGTACTTC. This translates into CASRPGDGGETQYF.

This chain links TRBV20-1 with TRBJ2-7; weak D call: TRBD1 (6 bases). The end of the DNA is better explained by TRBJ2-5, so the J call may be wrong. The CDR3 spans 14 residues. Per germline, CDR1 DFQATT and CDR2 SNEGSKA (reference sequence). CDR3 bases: TGCAGTGCTAGAAGGGGGTCGGGCAAAGAGACCCAGTACTTC. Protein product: CSARRGSGKETQYF.

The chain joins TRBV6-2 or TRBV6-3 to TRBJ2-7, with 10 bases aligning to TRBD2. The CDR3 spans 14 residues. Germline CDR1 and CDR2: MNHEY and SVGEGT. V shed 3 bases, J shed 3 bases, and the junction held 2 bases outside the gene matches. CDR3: CASSYRTSGYEQYF. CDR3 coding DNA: TGTGCCAGCAGTTATAGGACTAGCGGCTACGAGCAGTACTTC.

CDR3 amino acids: CASRTWTENDQQPYEQYF. CDR3 nucleotides: TGTGCCAGCAGGACATGGACGGAAAATGACCAGCAACCCTACGAGCAGTACTTC. This chain joins TRBV6-2 or TRBV6-3 and TRBJ2-7; no clear D. The CDR3 runs 18 residues. Germline V CDR1 and CDR2: MNHEY, SVGEGT. V was cut by 6 bases and J by 2 bases, with 26 bases left in between.

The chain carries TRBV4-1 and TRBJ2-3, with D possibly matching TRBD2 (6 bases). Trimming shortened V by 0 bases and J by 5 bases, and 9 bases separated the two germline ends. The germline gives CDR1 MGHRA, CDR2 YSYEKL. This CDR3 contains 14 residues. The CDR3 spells CASSQEVAVDTQYF. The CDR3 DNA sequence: TGCGCCAGCAGCCAAGAGGTAGCGGTAGATACGCAGTATTTT.

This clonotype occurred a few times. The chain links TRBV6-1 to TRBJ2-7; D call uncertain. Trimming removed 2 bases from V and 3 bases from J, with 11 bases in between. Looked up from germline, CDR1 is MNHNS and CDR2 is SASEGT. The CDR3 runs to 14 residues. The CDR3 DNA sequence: TGTGCCAGCAGTGAATCAGACTTGTTCTACGAGCAGTACTTC. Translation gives CASSESDLFYEQYF.

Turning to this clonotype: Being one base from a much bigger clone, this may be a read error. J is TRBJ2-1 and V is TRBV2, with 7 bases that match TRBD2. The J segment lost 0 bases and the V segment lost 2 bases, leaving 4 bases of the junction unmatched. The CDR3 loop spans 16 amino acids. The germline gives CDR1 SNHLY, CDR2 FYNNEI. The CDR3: CASSELGGGSYNEQFF. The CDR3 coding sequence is TGTGCCAGCAGTGAACTGGGCGGGGGCTCCTACAATGAGCAGTTCTTC.

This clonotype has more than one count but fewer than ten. The CDR3 bases are TGTGCCAGCAGCTTCGAAACAGGGAGCTACACCTTC. It specifies CASSFETGSYTF. The V gene is TRBV7-2, the J gene TRBJ1-2; the D gene is possibly TRBD1 (6 bases). The CDR3 is 12 residues long. From germline, CDR1 is SGHTA and CDR2 FQGNSA. V was trimmed by 3 bases and J by 9 bases, leaving 11 bases between them. Combining the CDR3 with reference TRBV7-2 and TRBJ1-2 gives the whole variable domain GAGVSQSPSNKVTEKGKDVELRCDPISGHTALYWYRQSLGQGLEFLIYFQGNSAPDKSGLPSDRFSAERTGGSVSTLTIQRTQQEDSAVYLCASSFETGSYTFGSGTRLTVV.

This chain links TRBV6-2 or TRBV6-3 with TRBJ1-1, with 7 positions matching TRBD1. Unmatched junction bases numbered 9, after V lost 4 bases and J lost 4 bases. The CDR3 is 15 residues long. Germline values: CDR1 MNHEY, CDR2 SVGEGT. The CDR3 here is CASSFLGTDGTEAFF. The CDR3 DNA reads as TGTGCCAGCAGTTTTCTTGGGACAGATGGCACTGAAGCTTTCTTT.

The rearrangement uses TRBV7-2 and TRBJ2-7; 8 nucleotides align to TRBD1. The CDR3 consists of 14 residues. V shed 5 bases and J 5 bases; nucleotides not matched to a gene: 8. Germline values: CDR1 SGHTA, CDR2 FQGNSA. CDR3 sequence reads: CASSVDRAWDEQYF. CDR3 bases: TGTGCCAGCAGCGTGGACAGGGCGTGGGACGAGCAGTACTTC.

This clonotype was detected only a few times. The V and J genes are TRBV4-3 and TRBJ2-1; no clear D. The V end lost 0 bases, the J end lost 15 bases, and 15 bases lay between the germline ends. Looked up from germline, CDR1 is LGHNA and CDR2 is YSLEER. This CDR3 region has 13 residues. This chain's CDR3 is CASSQDLLTDRFF. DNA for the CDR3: TGCGCCAGCAGCCAAGATCTACTCACCGATCGGTTCTTC.

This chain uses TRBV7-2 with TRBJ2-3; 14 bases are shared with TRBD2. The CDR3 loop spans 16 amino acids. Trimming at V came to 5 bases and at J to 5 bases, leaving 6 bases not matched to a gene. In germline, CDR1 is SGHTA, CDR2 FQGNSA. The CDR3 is CASSRLAGGPGDTQYF. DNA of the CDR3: TGTGCCAGCAGCCGACTAGCGGGAGGGCCAGGAGATACGCAGTATTTT.

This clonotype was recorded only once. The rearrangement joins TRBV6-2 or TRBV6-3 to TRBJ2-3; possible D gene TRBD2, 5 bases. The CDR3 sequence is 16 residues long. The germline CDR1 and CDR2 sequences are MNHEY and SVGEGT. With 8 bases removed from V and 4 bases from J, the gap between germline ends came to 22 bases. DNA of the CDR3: TGTGCCAGCCAAGGACCCCGTGGACTCGGAGCAGATACGCAGTATTTT. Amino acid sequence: CASQGPRGLGADTQYF.

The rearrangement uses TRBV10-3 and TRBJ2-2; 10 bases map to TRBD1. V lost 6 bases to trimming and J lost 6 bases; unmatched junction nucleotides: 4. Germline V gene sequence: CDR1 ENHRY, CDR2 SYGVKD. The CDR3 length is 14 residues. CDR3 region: CAIRSDRGPGELFF. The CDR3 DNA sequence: TGTGCCATCAGGTCTGACAGGGGGCCCGGGGAGCTGTTTTTT.

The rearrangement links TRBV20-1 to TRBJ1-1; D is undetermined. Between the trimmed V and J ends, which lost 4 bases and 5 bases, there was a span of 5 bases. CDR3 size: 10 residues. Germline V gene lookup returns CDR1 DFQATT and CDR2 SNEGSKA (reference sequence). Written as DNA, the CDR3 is TGCAGTGCTACGAAGACTGAAGCTTTCTTT. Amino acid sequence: CSATKTEAFF.

As DNA, the CDR3 is TGTGCCAGCAGCGTAGGGCAGGGACCCGCGGGCTACGAGCAGTACTTC. This sequence encodes CASSVGQGPAGYEQYF. The rearrangement uses TRBV9 and TRBJ2-5; perhaps D is TRBD1 or TRBD2 (5 bases each). The J call may be faulty, since TRBJ2-7 better matches the DNA end. The V gene's germline CDR1 is SGDLS and CDR2 YYNGEE. This CDR3 spans 16 amino acids.

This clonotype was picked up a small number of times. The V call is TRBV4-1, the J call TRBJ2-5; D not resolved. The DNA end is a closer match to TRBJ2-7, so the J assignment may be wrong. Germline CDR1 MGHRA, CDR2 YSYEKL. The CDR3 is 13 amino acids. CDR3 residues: CASSQEVGYEQYF. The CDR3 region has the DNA TGCGCCAGCAGCCAAGAGGTGGGCTACGAGCAGTACTTC.

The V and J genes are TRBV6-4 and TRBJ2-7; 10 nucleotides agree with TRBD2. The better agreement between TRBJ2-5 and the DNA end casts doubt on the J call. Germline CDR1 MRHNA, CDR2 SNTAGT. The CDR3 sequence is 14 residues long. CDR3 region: CASSVLAGNETQYF. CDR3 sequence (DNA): TGTGCCAGCAGCGTACTAGCGGGAAACGAGACCCAGTACTTC.

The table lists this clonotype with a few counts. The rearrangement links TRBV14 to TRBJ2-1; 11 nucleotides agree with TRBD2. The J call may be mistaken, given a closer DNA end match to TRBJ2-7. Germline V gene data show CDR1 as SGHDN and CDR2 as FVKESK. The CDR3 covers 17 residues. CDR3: CASSQDGTSGGRYEQYF. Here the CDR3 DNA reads TGTGCCAGCAGCCAAGACGGTACTAGCGGGGGTCGCTATGAGCAGTACTTC.